The T cell receptor beta chain described here comes from a study of monozygotic twins with inflammatory bowel disease. CDR3 length: 14 residues. The germline V gene encodes CDR1 SGHNT and CDR2 YYREEE (reference sequence). Reprocessing the 5' RACE reads, TCRdb reports a single entry for every CDR3 protein and omits DNA. The listing contains about 350,000 distinct CDR3 sequences. The sequenced material came from blood. This chain joins TRBV5-4 and TRBJ1-3; the D gene TCRdb calls, TRBD1, cannot be checked with no DNA. This receptor was taken from a human donor with ulcerative colitis or Crohn's disease, or a healthy co-twin of an affected twin (not recorded which). The CDR3 here is CASSPGRAGNTIYF.